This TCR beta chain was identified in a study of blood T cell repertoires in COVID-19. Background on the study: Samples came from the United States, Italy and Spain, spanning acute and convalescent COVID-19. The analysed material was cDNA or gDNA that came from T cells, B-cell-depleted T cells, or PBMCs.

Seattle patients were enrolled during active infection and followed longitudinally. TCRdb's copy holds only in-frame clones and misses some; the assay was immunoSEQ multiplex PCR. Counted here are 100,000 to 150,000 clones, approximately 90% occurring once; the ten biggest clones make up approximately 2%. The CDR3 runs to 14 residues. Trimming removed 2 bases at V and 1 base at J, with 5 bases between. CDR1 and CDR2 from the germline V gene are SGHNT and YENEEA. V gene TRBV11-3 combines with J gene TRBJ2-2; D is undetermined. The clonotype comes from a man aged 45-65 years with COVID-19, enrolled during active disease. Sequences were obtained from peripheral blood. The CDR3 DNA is TGTGCCAGCAGCTTATCACAGAACACCGGGGAGCTGTTTTTT. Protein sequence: CASSLSQNTGELFF. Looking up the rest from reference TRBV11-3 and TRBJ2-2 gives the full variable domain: EAGVVQSPRYKIIEKKQPVAFWCNPISGHNTLYWYLQNLGQGPELLIRYENEEAVDDSQLPKDRFSAERLKGVDSTLKIQPAELGDSAVYLCASSLSQNTGELFFGEGSRLTVL.